This entry lists 3 T cell receptor beta chains sequenced from one sample in a study of cytomegalovirus exposure and HLA in healthy donors. Using immunoSEQ multiplex PCR, the repertoire was profiled, and TCRdb retains in-frame clones only, with some absent. The table lists fewer than 150,000 clones, approximately 91% of them singletons. Sample: PBMCs. The source is a man aged 25-45 years in good health and CMV-seronegative.

V usage is TRBV7-9 and J usage is TRBJ1-4; possibly TRBD1 for D (6 bases). The CDR3 spans 16 residues. V shed 5 bases and J shed 8 bases, with 21 bases lying between them. Germline CDR1 reads SEHNR; CDR2 reads FQNEAQ (reference sequence). CDR3 in amino acids: CASSPLLPWGREKLFF. Written as DNA, the CDR3 is TGTGCCAGCAGCCCCCTTTTACCTTGGGGGCGGGAAAAACTGTTTTTT.

V and J are TRBV29-1 and TRBJ2-7; no reliable D call. Germline CDR1 and CDR2: SQVTM and ANQGSEA. V lost 7 bases and J 7 bases, leaving 23 bases between the germline ends. There are 14 residues in the CDR3. The CDR3 region has the DNA TGCAGCGCAACCGGGTCAAGCAAATTTGGGGAGCAGTACTTC. It specifies CSATGSSKFGEQYF.

The V gene is TRBV29-1, the J gene TRBJ2-3, with 7 positions matching TRBD2. This CDR3 is built from 13 residues. Germline-derived CDR1 and CDR2 are SQVTM and ANQGSEA. Trimming cost V 4 bases and J 2 bases; bases outside gene matches: 3. In DNA form, the CDR3 reads TGCAGCGTTGTACGGGGGGACACAGATACGCAGTATTTT. Translating it yields CSVVRGDTDTQYF.